The 15 T cell receptor beta chains given below trace back to one sample, sequenced in a study of T cell responses to AZD1222 COVID-19 vaccine. Libraries were prepared by immunoSEQ multiplex PCR; TCRdb keeps only in-frame clonotypes and omits some of them. Of under 150,000 clones listed, about 92% are singletons. The source was peripheral blood, collected on day 0 of AZD1222 vaccination. These TCRs come from an adult in good health.

This clone was recorded only once. V gene TRBV7-9 combines with J gene TRBJ1-4; maybe TRBD1 (5 bases). The length of the CDR3 is 15 residues. Deletions cut 5 bases from V and 4 bases from J, with 14 bases between. The V gene's germline CDR1 is SEHNR and CDR2 FQNEAQ (reference sequence). The CDR3 nucleotides are TGTGCCAGCAGCCCAAAGACAGACCATAATGAAAAACTGTTTTTT. Translating gives CASSPKTDHNEKLFF.

The J gene is TRBJ1-3, the V gene TRBV19; tentative D call: TRBD1 (5 bases). Trimming cost V 5 bases and J 1 base, with 12 bases left between them. The CDR3 has 15 amino acids. Germline V gene lookup returns CDR1 LNHDA and CDR2 SQIVND (reference sequence). DNA of the CDR3: TGTGCCAGTAGTTCCGGGACGGCTTCTGGAAACACCATATATTTT. Amino acid sequence: CASSSGTASGNTIYF.

J is TRBJ2-3 and V is TRBV25-1, with 7 bases aligning to TRBD1. Losses at the gene ends were 2 bases for V and 2 bases for J; bases not matched to a gene: 10. Germline V gene sequence: CDR1 MGHDK, CDR2 SYGVNS. The CDR3 has 17 residues. The CDR3 coding sequence is TGTGCCAGCAGTGAACGAAAAGGGGGCCGCGACACAGATACGCAGTATTTT. Protein product: CASSERKGGRDTDTQYF.

The chain recombines TRBV19 with TRBJ1-2; D unclear. This CDR3 region has 14 residues. The germline V gene encodes CDR1 LNHDA and CDR2 SQIVND (reference sequence). The germline V and J ends were trimmed by 5 bases and 2 bases, with 12 bases remaining between them. This CDR3 is CASSPRMGNYGYTF. CDR3 in DNA: TGTGCCAGTAGTCCCCGTATGGGGAACTATGGCTACACCTTC.

The V gene is TRBV4-2, the J gene TRBJ1-2, with D perhaps matching TRBD1 (5 bases). The germline V and J ends were trimmed by 3 bases and 1 base, with 9 bases remaining between them. The V gene's germline CDR1 is LGHNA and CDR2 YNFKEQ. This CDR3 is 14 amino acids long. CDR3: CASSQGDGNYGYTF. The CDR3 DNA follows: TGTGCCAGCAGCCAGGGGGACGGTAACTATGGCTACACCTTC.

The CDR3 DNA reads as TGCGCCAGCAGCCAAGAATCACAGGTGACGACGGGCTACACCTTC. This codes for CASSQESQVTTGYTF. This chain uses TRBV4-3 with TRBJ1-2, with TRBD1 as a possible D gene (5 bases). The CDR3 runs 15 residues. Trimming removed 0 bases at V and 8 bases at J, with 16 bases between. The germline V gene encodes CDR1 LGHNA and CDR2 YSLEER.

V usage is TRBV30 and J usage is TRBJ1-1; D not certain. CDR1 and CDR2 (germline): GTSNPN, SVGIG (reference sequence). CDR3 length equals 16 residues. The V and J ends lost 0 bases and 4 bases respectively, with 18 bases between them. This CDR3 reads CAWSVRSKGSGTEAFF. The CDR3 DNA reads TGTGCCTGGAGTGTCAGATCTAAGGGCTCGGGCACTGAAGCTTTCTTT.

The rearrangement joins TRBV29-1 to TRBJ2-1; possible D gene TRBD2, 7 bases. The CDR3 runs 12 residues. The ends were cut back, 7 bases at V and 6 bases at J, with 13 bases in the middle. From germline, CDR1 is SQVTM and CDR2 ANQGSEA. The CDR3, as DNA: TGCAGCGCCCGAGGGGGGGGCAATGAGCAGTTCTTC. The encoded protein is CSARGGGNEQFF.

The chain couples TRBV4-3 to TRBJ1-4; D gene uncertain. The CDR3 spans 15 residues. V dropped 3 bases and J dropped 0 bases, with 8 bases sitting between them. Germline loops: CDR1 LGHNA, CDR2 YSLEER. The CDR3, as DNA: TGCGCCAGCAGCCAGAGGAGGGCAACTAATGAAAAACTGTTTTTT. Translation gives CASSQRRATNEKLFF.

V gene TRBV12-5 combines with J gene TRBJ2-7; D remains ambiguous. Germline V gene sequence: CDR1 LGHNT, CDR2 FRNRAP. The CDR3 length is 11 residues. Trimming took 6 bases from V and 3 from J, leaving 6 bases between them. The CDR3 spells CASGLNYEQYF. The CDR3 nucleotides are TGTGCTAGTGGCCTCAACTACGAGCAGTACTTC.

The chain has TRBV5-4 and TRBJ2-7, with D unresolved. Germline CDR1 and CDR2: SGHNT and YYREEE (reference sequence). This CDR3 region has 12 residues. Trimming pared 0 bases from V and 7 bases from J, leaving 8 bases between. The CDR3 protein is CASSLAIGEQYF. The CDR3 coding sequence is TGTGCCAGCAGCTTGGCCATAGGGGAGCAGTACTTC.

V is TRBV15 and J is TRBJ1-1; unclear D gene. The V end lost 1 base, the J end lost 0 bases, and 12 bases lay between the germline ends. The CDR3 is 16 amino acids. Germline lookup yields CDR1 LNHNV and CDR2 YYDKDF (reference sequence). CDR3 region: CATSRGVGTLNTEAFF. The DNA of the CDR3 is TGTGCCACCAGCAGAGGGGTGGGAACATTGAACACTGAAGCTTTCTTT.

V is TRBV7-6 and J is TRBJ2-7; D is uncertain. CDR1 and CDR2 from the germline V gene are SGHVS and FNYEAQ. V lost 5 bases and J 2 bases, leaving 10 bases between the germline ends. The CDR3 runs to 13 residues. The CDR3 loop is CASSPTWAYEQYF. The CDR3 DNA reads as TGTGCCAGCAGCCCAACATGGGCCTACGAGCAGTACTTC.

The J gene is TRBJ1-4, the V gene TRBV4-2; D unresolved. The V gene's germline CDR1 is LGHNA and CDR2 YNFKEQ. With 1 base removed from V and 8 bases from J, the gap between germline ends came to 11 bases. The CDR3 runs to 14 residues. CDR3 amino acids: CASSQVGGREKLFF. Here the CDR3 DNA reads TGTGCCAGCAGCCAAGTCGGAGGGAGAGAAAAACTGTTTTTT.

The chain recombines TRBV19 with TRBJ2-7, with D unresolved. This CDR3 has 11 residues. V was trimmed by 8 bases and J by 3 bases, leaving 8 bases between them. Germline V lookup: CDR1 LNHDA, CDR2 SQIVND (reference sequence). CDR3 DNA: TGTGCCAGTTCCATGGGCTACGAGCAGTACTTC. Residues: CASSMGYEQYF.